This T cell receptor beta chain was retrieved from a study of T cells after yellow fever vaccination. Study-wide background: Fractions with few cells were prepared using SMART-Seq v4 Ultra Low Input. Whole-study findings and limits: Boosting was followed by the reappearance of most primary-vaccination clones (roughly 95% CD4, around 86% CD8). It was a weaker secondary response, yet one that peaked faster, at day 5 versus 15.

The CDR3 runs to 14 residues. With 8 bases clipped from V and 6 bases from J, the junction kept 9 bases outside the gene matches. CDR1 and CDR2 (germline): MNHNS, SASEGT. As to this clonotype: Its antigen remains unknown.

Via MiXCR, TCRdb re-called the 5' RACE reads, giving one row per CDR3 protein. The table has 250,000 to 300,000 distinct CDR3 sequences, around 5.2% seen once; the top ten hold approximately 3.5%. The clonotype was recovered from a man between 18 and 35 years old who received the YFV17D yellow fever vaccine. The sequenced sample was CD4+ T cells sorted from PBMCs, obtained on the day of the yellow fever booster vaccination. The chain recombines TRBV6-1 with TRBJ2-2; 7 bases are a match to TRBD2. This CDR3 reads CASQRLAVAGELFF. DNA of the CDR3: TGTGCCAGCCAGCGTCTAGCGGTGGCCGGGGAGCTGTTTTTT.